This T cell receptor beta chain is drawn from a study of cytomegalovirus exposure and HLA in healthy donors. CDR3 length equals 13 residues. CDR1 SGHDT and CDR2 YYEEEE come from the germline V gene. V shed 7 bases and J 3 bases; nucleotides not matched to a gene: 4. PCR amplification relied on 60 Vbeta primers (plus 13 Jbeta primers). Sequenced by immunoSEQ multiplex PCR; TCRdb stores in-frame clones only, minus some. The table has about 120,000 clones, 9.5% seen once. The source is a man aged 25-45 years in good health and CMV-seronegative. The sample consisted of PBMCs. The rearrangement joins TRBV5-6 to TRBJ1-1, with 9 bases lining up with TRBD1. The CDR3 bases are TGTGCCAGCCAAGACAGGGGGGACACTGAAGCTTTCTTT. It translates to CASQDRGDTEAFF.